This entry features one T cell receptor beta chain sequence. Antigen: not known. The source of the sample is a study of PD-1 blockade in classical Hodgkin lymphoma. The study, taken as a whole, reports: While CD8+ TCR diversity did not rise significantly by C4D1, CD4+ TCR diversity did. Reports indicated that newly diagnosed patients had lower baseline TCR diversity than healthy donors did.

Looked up from germline, CDR1 is SEHNR and CDR2 is FQNEAQ (reference sequence). V was pared by 3 bases and J by 3 bases, with 3 bases of the junction left unmatched. The CDR3 is made up of 14 amino acids. Profiling relied on immunoSEQ multiplex PCR, and the TCRdb table lists in-frame clones only, not all of them. The repertoire holds tens of thousands of clones, with 85% to 90% as singletons. Every one of the patients relapsed after autologous stem cell transplantation (brentuximab vedotin exposure was variable). The TCR sequence derives from a human donor with classical Hodgkin lymphoma. The sample consisted of peripheral blood mononuclear cells (PBMCs), taken at baseline. This chain uses TRBV7-9 with TRBJ1-2; 8 nucleotides agree with TRBD1. CDR3 loop: CASSFGTGDYGYTF. CDR3 DNA: TGTGCCAGCAGCTTTGGGACAGGAGACTATGGCTACACCTTC.